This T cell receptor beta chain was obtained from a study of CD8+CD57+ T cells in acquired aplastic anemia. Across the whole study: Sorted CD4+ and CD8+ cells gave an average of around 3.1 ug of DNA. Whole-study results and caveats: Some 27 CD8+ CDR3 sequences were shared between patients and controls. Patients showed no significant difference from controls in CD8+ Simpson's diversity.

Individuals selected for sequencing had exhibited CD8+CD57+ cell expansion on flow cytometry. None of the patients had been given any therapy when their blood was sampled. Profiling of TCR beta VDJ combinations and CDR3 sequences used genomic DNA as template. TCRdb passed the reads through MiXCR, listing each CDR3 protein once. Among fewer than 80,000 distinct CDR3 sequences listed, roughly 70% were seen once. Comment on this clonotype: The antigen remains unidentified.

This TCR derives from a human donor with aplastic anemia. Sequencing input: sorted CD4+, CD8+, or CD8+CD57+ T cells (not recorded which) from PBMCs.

The CDR3 protein is CASSLPSGSHEQYF. The CDR3 bases are TGTGCCAGCAGCTTGCCTAGCGGGAGCCACGAGCAGTACTTC. The chain combines TRBV5-4 with TRBJ2-7, with 10 bases lining up with TRBD2. Germline V gene sequence: CDR1 SGHNT, CDR2 YYREEE (reference sequence). This CDR3 has 14 residues. The ends lost 1 base at V and 5 bases at J; junction bases unmatched: 3.